A selection of T cell receptor beta chains follows, all from one sample in a study of T cell responses to AZD1222 COVID-19 vaccine. The data were produced by immunoSEQ multiplex PCR, yet TCRdb's version contains in-frame clones alone and is incomplete. The sample yields about 200,000 clones, roughly 94% seen once. The starting material was peripheral blood, obtained 28 days after the second dose of the MenACWY control vaccine. The receptors were sampled from an adult who received the MenACWY meningococcal vaccine as a control. The CDR3 runs from the conserved cysteine through the conserved F or W. D genes are given only for firm matches. The size entry is marked missing in some rows and otherwise reads once, few, many or a size class.

V gene	D gene	clone size	J gene	CDR3 protein	CDR3 DNA
TRBV6-4	TRBD1	NA	TRBJ2-1	CASSAQGDGYNEQFF	TGTGCCAGCAGCGCACAGGGGGACGGCTACAATGAGCAGTTCTTC
TRBV10-3	TRBD1	NA	TRBJ2-7	CAIKVTGGTGEQYF	TGTGCCATCAAGGTAACAGGGGGCACGGGTGAGCAGTACTTC
TRBV28	NA	NA	TRBJ2-3	CASSFPADTQYF	TGTGCCAGCAGTTTCCCTGCAGATACGCAGTATTTT
TRBV28	NA	NA	TRBJ1-6	CASSFKGTYNSPLHF	TGTGCCAGCAGTTTCAAGGGGACCTATAATTCACCCCTCCACTTT
TRBV12-3/TRBV12-4	NA	NA	TRBJ1-1	CASSLRGDTEAFF	TGTGCCAGCAGTTTACGAGGGGACACTGAAGCTTTCTTT
TRBV7-9	TRBD1	NA	TRBJ1-6	CASSFGTGNNSPLHF	TGTGCCAGCAGCTTTGGGACAGGGAATAATTCACCCCTCCACTTT
TRBV7-9	TRBD1	NA	TRBJ1-1	CASSWTGGRGTEAFF	TGTGCCAGCAGCTGGACAGGGGGCCGGGGCACTGAAGCTTTCTTT
TRBV5-8	NA	NA	TRBJ2-4	CASSPPANLGLLLAKNIQYF	TGTGCCAGCAGCCCACCCGCCAATCTGGGCCTACTCCTAGCCAAAAACATTCAGTACTTC
TRBV5-1	TRBD2	NA	TRBJ2-3	CASSLNSGLAGGGTDTQYF	TGCGCCAGCAGCTTGAACTCGGGACTAGCGGGAGGGGGCACAGATACGCAGTATTTT
TRBV7-2	TRBD2	NA	TRBJ2-1	CASSLASGSIYEQFF	TGTGCCAGCAGCTTAGCTAGCGGGAGTATTTATGAGCAGTTCTTC
TRBV3-1/TRBV3-2	NA	once	TRBJ1-5	CASSQGTGNQPQHF	TGTGCCAGCAGCCAAGGGACGGGGAATCAGCCCCAGCATTTT
TRBV3-1/TRBV3-2	NA	NA	TRBJ2-7	CASSSTGSKYEQYF	TGTGCCAGCAGCTCTACGGGGAGTAAGTACGAGCAGTACTTC
TRBV5-5	NA	NA	TRBJ2-7	CASSLTGTEQYF	TGTGCCAGCAGCCTTACAGGGACTGAGCAGTACTTC
TRBV5-1	NA	NA	TRBJ2-2	CASSLIGSQLTGELFF	TGCGCCAGCAGCTTAATCGGGAGTCAGCTGACCGGGGAGCTGTTTTTT
TRBV28	NA	once	TRBJ2-3	CASSLATSDTQYF	TGTGCCAGCAGTTTGGCGACTTCCGATACGCAGTATTTT
TRBV6-5	TRBD1	NA	TRBJ2-2	CASRGQGISTGELFF	TGTGCCAGCAGGGGACAGGGGATAAGCACCGGGGAGCTGTTTTTT
TRBV2	TRBD2	NA	TRBJ2-7	CASSEGTSWYEQYF	TGTGCCAGCAGTGAAGGGACTAGCTGGTACGAGCAGTACTTC
TRBV6-4	NA	once	TRBJ2-2	CASSEQGSNTGELFF	TGTGCCAGCAGTGAACAGGGATCGAACACCGGGGAGCTGTTTTTT
TRBV12-3/TRBV12-4	NA	once	TRBJ1-5	CASMIGNNQPQHF	TGTGCCAGCATGATCGGGAACAATCAGCCCCAGCATTTT
TRBV4-2	NA	NA	TRBJ1-2	CASSQARGGYGYTF	TGTGCCAGCAGCCAAGCCCGGGGGGGCTATGGCTACACCTTC
TRBV11-2	NA	NA	TRBJ1-3	CASSLRRNTIYF	TGTGCCAGCAGCCTGAGAAGAAACACCATATATTTT
TRBV7-9	TRBD1	once	TRBJ2-5	CASSLGQGAGETQYF	TGTGCCAGCAGCTTGGGTCAGGGGGCCGGTGAGACCCAGTACTTC
TRBV3-1/TRBV3-2	NA	NA	TRBJ1-1	CATTYPSHRRGAFF	TGTGCCACCACTTACCCCTCACACCGACGAGGGGCTTTCTTT
TRBV6-2/TRBV6-3	NA	once	TRBJ2-1	CASSSGPYNEQFF	TGTGCCAGCAGTTCGGGGCCCTACAATGAGCAGTTCTTC
TRBV6-5	TRBD1	NA	TRBJ2-7	CASRLGQGDPYEQYF	TGTGCCAGCAGGTTGGGACAGGGAGACCCCTACGAGCAGTACTTC
TRBV2	NA	once	TRBJ1-6	CASSATENSYNSPLHF	TGTGCCAGCAGTGCAACAGAGAACTCCTATAATTCACCCCTCCACTTT
TRBV2	TRBD1	NA	TRBJ1-4	CACRTGSREKLFF	TGTGCCTGCCGGACAGGGAGTAGGGAAAAACTGTTTTTT
TRBV9	NA	NA	TRBJ2-1	CASSVGDEQFF	TGTGCCAGCAGCGTAGGGGATGAGCAGTTCTTC
TRBV2	TRBD1	NA	TRBJ2-7	CAIKTGSYEQYF	TGTGCCATTAAGACAGGGAGCTACGAGCAGTACTTC
TRBV28	NA	NA	TRBJ1-1	CASSPTVGTQNTEAFF	TGTGCCAGCAGTCCAACGGTGGGGACACAGAACACTGAAGCTTTCTTT
TRBV24-1	TRBD1	NA	TRBJ1-2	CATETGHGYTF	TGTGCCACAGAGACAGGGCACGGCTACACCTTC
TRBV18	TRBD1	NA	TRBJ2-5	CASSPRGTGLGETQYF	TGTGCCAGCTCACCCAGGGGGACAGGGCTAGGAGAGACCCAGTACTTC
TRBV29-1	TRBD2	NA	TRBJ2-1	CSVEKGGRAINEQFF	TGCAGCGTTGAAAAGGGCGGGAGGGCCATCAATGAGCAGTTCTTC
TRBV6-5	TRBD1	once	TRBJ1-5	CASARGAGQPQHF	TGTGCCAGCGCCAGGGGGGCTGGGCAGCCCCAGCATTTT
TRBV10-3	TRBD1	NA	TRBJ2-1	CAITPGQGAHEQFF	TGTGCCATCACCCCGGGACAGGGGGCTCATGAGCAGTTCTTC
TRBV2	TRBD1	NA	TRBJ1-2	CASSHPGGQLLNYGYTF	TGTGCCAGCTCGCACCCAGGGGGACAACTACTTAACTATGGCTACACCTTC
TRBV11-2	TRBD1	NA	TRBJ1-2	CASRRTGQGAANYGYTF	TGTGCCAGCAGACGCACGGGACAGGGGGCTGCTAACTATGGCTACACCTTC
TRBV28	TRBD1	few	TRBJ2-7	CASSSGQVSNEQYF	TGTGCCAGCAGTTCGGGACAGGTCTCCAACGAGCAGTACTTC
TRBV7-8	TRBD2	NA	TRBJ2-1	CASSAGLAANEQFF	TGTGCCAGCAGCGCAGGACTAGCGGCAAATGAGCAGTTCTTC
TRBV30	NA	NA	TRBJ2-3	CASTDRRRDTQYF	TGTGCCTCCACCGACCGGCGACGAGATACGCAGTATTTT
TRBV5-4	NA	NA	TRBJ1-4	CASSLPGETNEKLFF	TGTGCCAGCAGCTTGCCTGGGGAAACTAATGAAAAACTGTTTTTT
TRBV3-1/TRBV3-2	TRBD1	NA	TRBJ1-2	CASSQGQGAIYGYTF	TGTGCCAGCAGCCAAGGACAGGGGGCTATCTATGGCTACACCTTC
TRBV2	TRBD1	NA	TRBJ2-7	CASRGTGYHEQYF	TGTGCCAGCAGGGGGACAGGGTATCACGAGCAGTACTTC
TRBV10-3	TRBD2	NA	TRBJ2-1	CATEPSGGRNEQFF	TGTGCCACGGAACCTAGCGGGGGGCGCAATGAGCAGTTCTTC
TRBV12-2	NA	NA	TRBJ1-1	CASRLAPTGVMNTEAFF	TGTGCAAGTCGCTTAGCGCCGACAGGGGTGATGAACACTGAAGCTTTCTTT
TRBV18	TRBD1	NA	TRBJ1-2	CASSPGQAPSEDYTF	TGTGCCAGCTCACCAGGACAGGCCCCCTCAGAGGACTACACCTTC
TRBV7-9	TRBD1	NA	TRBJ1-1	CASSLIRTGGTEAFF	TGTGCCAGCAGCTTAATACGGACAGGGGGCACTGAAGCTTTCTTT
TRBV9	NA	NA	TRBJ2-3	CASSPHEGFYRTDTQYF	TGTGCCAGCAGCCCCCATGAGGGTTTCTATCGCACAGATACGCAGTATTTT